Listed here are 9 T cell receptor beta chains from one sample, sequenced in a study of T-cell reconstitution after alpha-beta-depleted transplantation in children (dated by TCRdb to about 2016). Libraries came from PCR. Instrument used: Illumina HiSeq 2500. To normalize quantification of the TCRbeta repertoire, the TCR libraries were built with molecular barcoding that relied on unique molecular identifiers. TCRdb handled the public reads itself, with Q25 trimming in fastp and clone calling in MiXCR, and kept productive beta chains. For every CDR3 protein sequence, its rows merge into one entry that carries the most common genes and DNA. The sample table contains roughly 500,000 distinct CDR3 sequences; only one count was recorded for about 33% of them. Clones ranked in the top ten supply 2% to 3% of the sample. Sequencing was performed on PBMCs from the stem cell graft donor, taken from the stem cell graft. The receptors were sampled from a human donor who donated a stem cell graft to a child with aplastic anemia.

This sequence joins TRBV5-4 and TRBJ2-1; either TRBD1 or TRBD2 may fit D (5 bases each). This CDR3 has 15 amino acids. V lost 0 bases to trimming and J lost 6 bases, with 13 bases between them. Germline lookup yields CDR1 SGHNT and CDR2 YYREEE (reference sequence). The chain's CDR3 is CASSLGGKVLNEQFF. CDR3 coding DNA: TGTGCCAGCAGCTTGGGGGGGAAGGTTCTCAATGAGCAGTTCTTC.

The rearrangement uses TRBV25-1 and TRBJ2-7; unclear D gene. CDR3 length: 14 amino acids. In germline, CDR1 is MGHDK, CDR2 SYGVNS. Trimming took 8 bases from V and 0 from J, leaving 14 bases between them. CDR3 sequence (DNA): TGTGCCAGCCCCGACTTCATCTCCTCCTACGAGCAGTACGTC. Protein sequence: CASPDFISSYEQYV.

In its sample, this clonotype was seen a few times. The J gene is TRBJ2-2, the V gene TRBV30, with a tentative D call TRBD1 (6 bases). Deletions cut 4 bases from V and 7 bases from J, with 7 bases between. The CDR3 length is 11 residues. Germline V gene sequence: CDR1 GTSNPN, CDR2 SVGIG (reference sequence). CDR3 bases: TGTGCCTGGAAGGGGGTCGGGGAGCTGTTTTTT. It encodes CAWKGVGELFF.

The chain has TRBV6-2 or TRBV6-3 and TRBJ2-7; TRBD1 matches 7 bases. The CDR3 is 12 residues long. The V gene end was trimmed by 9 bases and the J gene end by 3 bases; junction bases not matched to a gene: 5. Looked up from germline, CDR1 is MNHEY and CDR2 is SVGEGT. CDR3 amino acids: CASRTGLYEQYF. The CDR3 nucleotides read TGTGCCAGTCGGACAGGTCTCTACGAGCAGTACTTC.

V and J are TRBV5-8 and TRBJ2-1; perhaps D is TRBD1 or TRBD2 (6 bases each). This CDR3 comprises 16 residues. The germline CDR1 and CDR2 sequences are SGHTS and YDEGEE. Trimming shortened V by 1 base and J by 6 bases, and 17 bases separated the two germline ends. The CDR3 DNA reads TGTGCCAGCAGCTTGTACGGGGGCTCTTTTAGCAATGAGCAGTTCTTC. As protein: CASSLYGGSFSNEQFF.

The chain joins TRBV7-9 to TRBJ1-2; D gene ambiguous. CDR1 is SEHNR and CDR2 is FQNEAQ in the germline V gene (reference sequence). The CDR3 is made up of 10 amino acids. Trimming pared 7 bases from V and 4 bases from J, leaving 4 bases between. The CDR3 DNA reads TGTGCCAGCACCGTCTATGGCTACACCTTC. Amino acid sequence: CASTVYGYTF.

This chain connects TRBV24-1 to TRBJ2-1, with 9 positions matching TRBD2. Germline lookup yields CDR1 KGHDR and CDR2 SFDVKD. The CDR3 runs to 16 residues. With V trimmed by 2 bases and J by 4 bases, 5 bases remained unmatched. DNA for the CDR3: TGTGCCACCAGTGATTGGGGCGGGAGGGGATACAATGAGCAGTTCTTC. This sequence encodes CATSDWGGRGYNEQFF.

The rearrangement uses TRBV18 and TRBJ2-3; D uncertain. The germline CDR1 and CDR2 sequences are KGHSH and LQKENI. Trimming took off 4 bases at V and 6 bases at J, with 14 bases between the two ends. The CDR3 spans 14 residues. The CDR3 here is CASSQFKGKDTQYF. The CDR3 DNA is TGTGCCAGCTCACAGTTCAAGGGAAAGGATACGCAGTATTTT. The entire variable domain, with the rest obtained from reference TRBV18 and TRBJ2-3, is as follows: NAGVMQNPRHLVRRRGQEARLRCSPMKGHSHVYWYRQLPEEGLKFMVYLQKENIIDESGMPKERFSAEFPKEGPSILRIQQVVRGDSAAYFCASSQFKGKDTQYFGPGTRLTVL.

The rearrangement joins TRBV6-6 to TRBJ2-2; D is unresolved. V lost 2 bases and J lost 6, with 4 bases in between. Germline CDR1 MNHNY, CDR2 SVGAGI (reference sequence). This CDR3 has 12 amino acids. CDR3: CASSYGSGELFF. The CDR3 bases are TGTGCCAGCAGTTACGGGTCCGGGGAGCTGTTTTTT.